The clone carrying this T cell receptor (beta chain) was recorded many times. What it binds is unknown. Individually, cDNA molecules had unique molecular identifiers attached to them. Each CDR3 protein gets one entry after TCRdb re-called the 5' RACE reads with MiXCR. The sample consists of some 22,000 distinct CDR3 sequences, more than 3.5% of them appearing once. These data come from a study of early T cells in non-severe SARS-CoV-2 infection. Study details: Unsorted whole blood bulk RNA was sequenced, with unpaired chains.

Study findings and constraints: The VDJdb matching leaned toward anti-spike CD8 responses and overlooked private and CD4 specificities.

This CDR3 is 15 amino acids long. Germline CDR1 reads SGHRS; CDR2 reads YFSETQ. The V gene lost 0 bases and the J gene lost 3 bases, with 10 bases spanning the gap. Specimen: whole blood. The source of this sequence is an adult who was a healthcare worker with PCR-confirmed SARS-CoV-2 infection or an uninfected control (not recorded which). V and J are TRBV5-1 and TRBJ2-1, with D uncertain. This CDR3 reads CASSLEGPNYNEQFF. The CDR3 DNA reads as TGCGCCAGCAGCTTGGAGGGCCCTAACTACAATGAGCAGTTCTTC.